These T cell receptor beta chains were read from a single sample in a study of CD8 T cells in ankylosing spondylitis. In TCRdb, the 5' RACE reads were re-called with MiXCR into one record per CDR3 protein. The data show roughly 250,000 distinct CDR3 sequences, around 9.1% seen once. The sequencing input was blood, either unsorted or a sorted T cell fraction (not recorded which). The receptors shown here come from a male donor with ankylosing spondylitis or in good health (not recorded which). Each CDR3 is given with its conserved first and last residue. A D gene is named only where the DNA matches it firmly. Clone size is not always given. Where it is, it says once, few, many or a class for expanded clones.

clone_size j_call d_call v_call cdr3_nt cdr3_aa
few TRBJ1-1 NA TRBV30 TGTGCCTGGACGGGGGCAGGGAGCTACACTGAAGCTTTCTTT CAWTGAGSYTEAFF
many TRBJ2-1 TRBD2 TRBV7-2 TGTGCCAGCAGCTTAGTCCCTAGCGGGGGGTACGATGAGCAGTTCTTC CASSLVPSGGYDEQFF
few TRBJ1-1 NA TRBV25-1 TGTGCCAGCAGTGATAGATCGCCAGGGCAGGCTGAAGCTTTCTTT CASSDRSPGQAEAFF
NA TRBJ1-2 NA TRBV5-5 TGTGCCAGCAGCTGGCGGACAGAAGGCTACACCTTC CASSWRTEGYTF
many TRBJ1-4 NA TRBV20-1 TGCAGTGCTACACAGGGTCTAGGTGGAAAACTGTTTTTT CSATQGLGGKLFF
many TRBJ2-7 NA TRBV20-1 TGCAGTGCTAGAGACTGGCTAGATGAGGAGCAGTACTTC CSARDWLDEEQYF
many TRBJ2-7 NA TRBV20-1 TGCAGTGCTACCCTGATAGCCGACGAGCAGTACTTC CSATLIADEQYF
many TRBJ1-4 NA TRBV20-1 TGCAGTGCCGAGAGTCATGCAACTAATGAAAAACTGTTTTTT CSAESHATNEKLFF
NA TRBJ2-1 NA TRBV12-3/TRBV12-4 TGTGCCAGCACCCTGGGGGGTAGCTCCTACAATGAGCAGTTCTTC CASTLGGSSYNEQFF
many TRBJ2-1 NA TRBV29-1 TGCAGCGTTGGAGGATCGCAGTACAATGAGCAGTTCTTC CSVGGSQYNEQFF
many TRBJ2-7 NA TRBV7-9 TGTGCCAGCAGCCCCCAAAGCTCCTACGAGCAGTACTTC CASSPQSSYEQYF
NA TRBJ2-1 TRBD2 TRBV19 TGTGCCACAACTAGCGGGAGCTACAATGAGCAGTTCTTC CATTSGSYNEQFF
many TRBJ2-7 TRBD2 TRBV12-3/TRBV12-4 TGTGCCAGCAGTCCCGCCGGGGAGGCGGGAGGGGTCCCCGAGCAGTACTTC CASSPAGEAGGVPEQYF
many TRBJ1-2 NA TRBV12-3/TRBV12-4 TGTGCCAGCAGCCCCCGCAACTATGGCTACACCTTC CASSPRNYGYTF
NA TRBJ2-1 TRBD1 TRBV30 TGTGCCTTCGACAGGGGGCAATACAATGAGCAGTTCTTC CAFDRGQYNEQFF
NA TRBJ1-1 TRBD1 TRBV19 TGTGCCAGTAGAGGTCCCCGCTCAGGGGGGAACACTGAAGCTTTCTTT CASRGPRSGGNTEAFF
few TRBJ2-5 NA TRBV18 TGTGCCAGCTCACCACCAACGGAGACCCAGTACTTC CASSPPTETQYF
few TRBJ1-1 NA TRBV27 TGTGCCAGCGAAGGGCCCACTGAAGCTTTCTTT CASEGPTEAFF
many TRBJ2-7 NA TRBV6-2/TRBV6-3 TGTGCCAGCAGCCGTTCGACTGATTCGCCCTACGAGCAGTACTTC CASSRSTDSPYEQYF
many TRBJ2-2 TRBD1 TRBV29-1 TGCAGCGTTGTCGAAGGGGGCGGCGGGGAGCTGTTTTTT CSVVEGGGGELFF
many TRBJ2-5 NA TRBV5-1 TGCGCCAGCAGCTTGACAGCGTACCAAGAGACCCAGTACTTC CASSLTAYQETQYF
many TRBJ2-1 NA TRBV29-1 TGCAGCGTTGGTAAGGCCAGCTCCTACAATGAGCAGTTCTTC CSVGKASSYNEQFF
many TRBJ1-1 NA TRBV12-3/TRBV12-4 TGTGCCAGCAGTTTGGCAGGGGAGTGGGGCACTGAAGCTTTCTTT CASSLAGEWGTEAFF